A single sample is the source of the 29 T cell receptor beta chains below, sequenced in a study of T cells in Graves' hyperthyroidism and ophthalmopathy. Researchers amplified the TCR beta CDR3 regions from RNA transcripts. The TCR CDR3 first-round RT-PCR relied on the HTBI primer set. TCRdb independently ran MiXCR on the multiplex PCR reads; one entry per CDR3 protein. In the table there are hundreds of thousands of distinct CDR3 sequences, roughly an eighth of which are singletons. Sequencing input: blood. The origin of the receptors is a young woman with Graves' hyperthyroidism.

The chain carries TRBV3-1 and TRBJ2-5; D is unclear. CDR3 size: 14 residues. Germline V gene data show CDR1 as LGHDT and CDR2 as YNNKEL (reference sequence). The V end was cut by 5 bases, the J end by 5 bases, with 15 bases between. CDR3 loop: CASSSTEGRETQYF. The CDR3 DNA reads TGTGCCAGCAGCTCGACGGAAGGGCGGGAGACCCAGTACTTC.

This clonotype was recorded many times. CDR3 coding DNA: TGTGCCAGCAGCCCCATGGGGGTAAATGAGCAGTTCTTC. It specifies CASSPMGVNEQFF. This chain joins TRBV7-3 and TRBJ2-1; D may be TRBD1 or TRBD2 (5 bases each). The CDR3 covers 13 residues. Between the trimmed V and J ends, which lost 5 bases and 7 bases, there was a span of 12 bases. Germline CDR1 is SGHTA and CDR2 is FQGTGA.

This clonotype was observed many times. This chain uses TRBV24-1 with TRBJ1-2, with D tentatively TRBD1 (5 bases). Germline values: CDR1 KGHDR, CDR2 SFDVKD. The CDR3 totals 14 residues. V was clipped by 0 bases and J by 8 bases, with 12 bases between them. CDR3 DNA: TGTGCCACCAGTGATTTGGGACACTACGGAGGCTACACCTTC. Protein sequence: CATSDLGHYGGYTF.

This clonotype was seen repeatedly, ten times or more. The CDR3 region is CASSRQAFNNEQFF. The CDR3 coding sequence is TGTGCCAGCAGTCGACAGGCGTTTAACAATGAGCAGTTCTTC. The rearrangement uses TRBV12-3 or TRBV12-4 and TRBJ2-1, with D possibly TRBD1 on 6 matching bases. The CDR3 contains 14 residues. V shed 5 bases and J shed 5 bases, with 13 bases lying between them.

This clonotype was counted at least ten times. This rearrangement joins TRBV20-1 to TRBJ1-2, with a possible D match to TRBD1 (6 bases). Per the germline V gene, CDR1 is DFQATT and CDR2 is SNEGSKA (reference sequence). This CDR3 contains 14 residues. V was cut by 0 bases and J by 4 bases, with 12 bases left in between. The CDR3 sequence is CSARDTGGGYGYTF. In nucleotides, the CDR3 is TGCAGTGCTAGAGATACGGGGGGCGGCTATGGCTACACCTTC.

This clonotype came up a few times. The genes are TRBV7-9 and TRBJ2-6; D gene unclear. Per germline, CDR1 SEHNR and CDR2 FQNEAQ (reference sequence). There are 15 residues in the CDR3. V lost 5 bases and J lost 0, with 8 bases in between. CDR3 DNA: TGTGCCAGCAGCGCCAATTTCTCTGGGGCCAACGTCCTGACTTTC. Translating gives CASSANFSGANVLTF.

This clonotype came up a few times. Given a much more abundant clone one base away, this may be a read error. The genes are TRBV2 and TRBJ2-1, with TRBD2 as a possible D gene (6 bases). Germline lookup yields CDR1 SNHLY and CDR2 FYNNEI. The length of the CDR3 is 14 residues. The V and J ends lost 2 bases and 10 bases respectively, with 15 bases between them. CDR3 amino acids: CASSETGEEIEQFF. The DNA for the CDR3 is TGTGCCAGCAGTGAAACGGGGGAGGAGATCGAGCAGTTCTTC.

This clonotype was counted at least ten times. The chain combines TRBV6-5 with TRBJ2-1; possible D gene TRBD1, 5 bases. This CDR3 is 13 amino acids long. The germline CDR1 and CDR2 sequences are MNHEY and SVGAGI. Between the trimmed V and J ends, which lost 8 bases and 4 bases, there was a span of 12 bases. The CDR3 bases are TGTGCCAGCGGGGCGTTCCCTTACAATGAGCAGTTCTTC. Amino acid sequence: CASGAFPYNEQFF.

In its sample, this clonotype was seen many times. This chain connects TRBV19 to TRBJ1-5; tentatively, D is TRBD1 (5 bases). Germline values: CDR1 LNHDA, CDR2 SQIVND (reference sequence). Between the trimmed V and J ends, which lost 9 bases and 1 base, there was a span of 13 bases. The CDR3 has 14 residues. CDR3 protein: CASWGEISNQPQHF. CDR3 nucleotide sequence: TGTGCCAGCTGGGGGGAAATCAGCAATCAGCCCCAGCATTTT.

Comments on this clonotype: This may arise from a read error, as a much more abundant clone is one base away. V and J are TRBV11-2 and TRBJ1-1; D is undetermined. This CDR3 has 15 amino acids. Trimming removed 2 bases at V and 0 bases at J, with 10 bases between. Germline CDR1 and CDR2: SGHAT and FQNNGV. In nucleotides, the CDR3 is TGTGCCAGCAGCTTAAGACATTTAATGAACACTGAAGCTTTCTTT. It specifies CASSLRHLMNTEAFF.

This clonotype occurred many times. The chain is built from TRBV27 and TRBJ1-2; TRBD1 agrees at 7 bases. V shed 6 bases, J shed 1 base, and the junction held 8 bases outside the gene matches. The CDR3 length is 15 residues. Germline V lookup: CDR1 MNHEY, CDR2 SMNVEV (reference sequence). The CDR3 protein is CASSLQYRGNYGYTF. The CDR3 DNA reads TGTGCCAGCAGCCTCCAATACAGGGGTAACTATGGCTACACCTTC.

The CDR3, as DNA: TGTGCCAGCAGTGCCCAGACAGGGGGCGCCGAGCAGTACTTC. Amino acid sequence: CASSAQTGGAEQYF. This sequence joins TRBV6-1 and TRBJ2-7; TRBD1 matches at 10 bases. The CDR3 covers 14 residues. In germline, CDR1 is MNHNS, CDR2 SASEGT. The ends lost 4 bases at V and 6 bases at J; junction bases unmatched: 6.

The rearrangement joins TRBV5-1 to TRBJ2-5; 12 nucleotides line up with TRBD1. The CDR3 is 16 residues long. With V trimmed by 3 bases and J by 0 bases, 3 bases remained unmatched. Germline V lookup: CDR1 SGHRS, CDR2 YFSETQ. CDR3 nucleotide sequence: TGCGCCAGCAGCTCCGGGACAGGGGGCTACCAAGAGACCCAGTACTTC. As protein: CASSSGTGGYQETQYF.

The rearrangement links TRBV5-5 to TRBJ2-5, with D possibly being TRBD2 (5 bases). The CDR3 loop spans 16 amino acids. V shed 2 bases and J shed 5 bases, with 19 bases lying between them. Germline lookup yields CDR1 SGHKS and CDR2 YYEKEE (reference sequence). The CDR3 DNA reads TGTGCCAGCAGCTTTCTTATCGGGAATTTGCGGGAGACCCAGTACTTC. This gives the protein CASSFLIGNLRETQYF.

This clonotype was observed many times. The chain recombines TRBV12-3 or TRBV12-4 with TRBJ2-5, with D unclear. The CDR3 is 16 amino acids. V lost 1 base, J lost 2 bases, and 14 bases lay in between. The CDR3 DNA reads TGTGCCAGCAGTTTAGGCCCCAGTGCGGCTCAAGAGACCCAGTACTTC. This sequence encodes CASSLGPSAAQETQYF.

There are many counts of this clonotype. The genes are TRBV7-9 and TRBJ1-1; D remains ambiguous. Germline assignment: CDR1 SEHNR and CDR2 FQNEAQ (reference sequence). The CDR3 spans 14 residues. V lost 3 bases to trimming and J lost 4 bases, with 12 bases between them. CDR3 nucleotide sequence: TGTGCCAGCAGCTTGGTTACGGAGGGCACTGAAGCTTTCTTT. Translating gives CASSLVTEGTEAFF.

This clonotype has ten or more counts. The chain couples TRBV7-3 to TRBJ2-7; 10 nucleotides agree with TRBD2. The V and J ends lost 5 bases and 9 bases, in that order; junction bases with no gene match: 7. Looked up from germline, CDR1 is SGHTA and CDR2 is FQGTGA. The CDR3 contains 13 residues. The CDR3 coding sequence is TGTGCCAGCAGCAACTCTAGCGGGAGAGTGCAGTACTTC. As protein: CASSNSSGRVQYF.

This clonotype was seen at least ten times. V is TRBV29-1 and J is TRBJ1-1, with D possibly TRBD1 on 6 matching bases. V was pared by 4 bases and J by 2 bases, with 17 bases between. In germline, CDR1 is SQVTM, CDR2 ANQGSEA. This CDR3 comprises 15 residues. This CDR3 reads CSVVGTGGTNTEAFF. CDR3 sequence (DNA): TGCAGCGTTGTGGGTACGGGGGGCACAAACACTGAAGCTTTCTTT.

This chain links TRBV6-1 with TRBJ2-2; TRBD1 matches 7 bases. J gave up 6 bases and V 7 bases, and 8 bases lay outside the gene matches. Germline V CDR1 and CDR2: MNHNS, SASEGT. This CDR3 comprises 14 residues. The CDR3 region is CASTRTGSPGELFF. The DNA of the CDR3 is TGTGCCAGCACCAGGACAGGATCCCCCGGGGAGCTGTTTTTT.

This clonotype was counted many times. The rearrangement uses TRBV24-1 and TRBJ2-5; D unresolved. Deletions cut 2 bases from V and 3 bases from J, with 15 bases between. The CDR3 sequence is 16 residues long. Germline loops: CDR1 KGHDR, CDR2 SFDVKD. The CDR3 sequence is CATSDSIDDGKETQYF. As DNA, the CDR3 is TGTGCCACCAGTGATTCCATCGACGACGGTAAAGAGACCCAGTACTTC.

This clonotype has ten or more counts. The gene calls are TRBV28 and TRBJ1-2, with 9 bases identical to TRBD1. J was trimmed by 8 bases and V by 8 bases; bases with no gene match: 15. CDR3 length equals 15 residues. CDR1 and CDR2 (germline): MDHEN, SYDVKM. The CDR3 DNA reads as TGTGCCAGCGCCCAAATGCGGGGACAGGGCGTGGGCTACACCTTC. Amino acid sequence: CASAQMRGQGVGYTF.

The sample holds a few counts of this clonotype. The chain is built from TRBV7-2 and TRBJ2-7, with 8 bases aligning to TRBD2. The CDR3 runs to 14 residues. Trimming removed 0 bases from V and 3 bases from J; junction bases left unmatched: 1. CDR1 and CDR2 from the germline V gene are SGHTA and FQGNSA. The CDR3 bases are TGTGCCAGCAGCTTAGCGCGGGGGGACTACGAGCAGTACTTC. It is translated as CASSLARGDYEQYF. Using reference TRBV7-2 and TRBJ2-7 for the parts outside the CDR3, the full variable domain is GAGVSQSPSNKVTEKGKDVELRCDPISGHTALYWYRQSLGQGLEFLIYFQGNSAPDKSGLPSDRFSAERTGGSVSTLTIQRTQQEDSAVYLCASSLARGDYEQYFGPGTRLTVT.

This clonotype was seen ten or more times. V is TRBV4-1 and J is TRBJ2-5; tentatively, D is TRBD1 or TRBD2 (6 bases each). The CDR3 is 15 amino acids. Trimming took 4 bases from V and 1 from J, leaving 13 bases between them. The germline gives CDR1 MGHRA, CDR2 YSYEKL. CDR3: CASSRTPGAQETQYF. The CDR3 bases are TGCGCCAGCAGCCGGACCCCGGGGGCCCAAGAGACCCAGTACTTC.

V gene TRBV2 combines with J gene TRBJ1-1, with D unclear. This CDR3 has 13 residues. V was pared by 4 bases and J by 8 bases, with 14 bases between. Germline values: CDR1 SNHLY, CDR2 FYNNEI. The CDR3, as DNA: TGTGCCAGCAGTGCCGAAAAAGGAGGAGAAGCTTTCTTT. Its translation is CASSAEKGGEAFF.

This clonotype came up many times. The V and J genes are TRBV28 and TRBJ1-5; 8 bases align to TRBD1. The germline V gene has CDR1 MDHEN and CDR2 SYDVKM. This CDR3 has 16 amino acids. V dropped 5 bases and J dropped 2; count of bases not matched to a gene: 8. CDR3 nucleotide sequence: TGTGCCAGCAGTCCAGACCAGGGGGCGGGCAATCAGCCCCAGCATTTT. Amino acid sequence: CASSPDQGAGNQPQHF. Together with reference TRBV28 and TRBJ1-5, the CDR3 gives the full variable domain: DVKVTQSSRYLVKRTGEKVFLECVQDMDHENMFWYRQDPGLGLRLIYFSYDVKMKEKGDIPEGYSVSREKKERFSLILESASTNQTSMYLCASSPDQGAGNQPQHFGDGTRLSIL.

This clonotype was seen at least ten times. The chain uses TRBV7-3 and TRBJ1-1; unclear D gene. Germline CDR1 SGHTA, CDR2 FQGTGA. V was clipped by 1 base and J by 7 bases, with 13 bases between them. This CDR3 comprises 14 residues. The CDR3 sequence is CASSLRPFGGEAFF. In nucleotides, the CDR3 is TGTGCCAGCAGCTTAAGGCCGTTCGGAGGTGAAGCTTTCTTT.

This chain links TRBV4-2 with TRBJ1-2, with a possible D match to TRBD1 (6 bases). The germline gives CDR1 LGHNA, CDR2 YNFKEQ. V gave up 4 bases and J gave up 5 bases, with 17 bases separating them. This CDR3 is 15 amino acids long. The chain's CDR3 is CASSPGAAGVYGYTF. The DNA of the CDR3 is TGTGCCAGCAGCCCGGGGGCTGCCGGGGTATATGGCTACACCTTC.

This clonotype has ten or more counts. The CDR3 coding sequence is TGTGCCAGCAGCCCCCGAAACCATTTCGCGCTTTTGTACGAGCAGTACTTC. It encodes CASSPRNHFALLYEQYF. This chain links TRBV7-2 with TRBJ2-7; D ambiguous. V lost 5 bases and J lost 4, with 24 bases in between. Germline V CDR1 and CDR2: SGHTA, FQGNSA. The CDR3 consists of 17 residues.

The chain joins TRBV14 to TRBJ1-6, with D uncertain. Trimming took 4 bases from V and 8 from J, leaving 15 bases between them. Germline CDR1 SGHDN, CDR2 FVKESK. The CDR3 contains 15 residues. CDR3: CASSPRAPGHSPLHF. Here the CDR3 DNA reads TGTGCCAGCAGCCCGAGGGCCCCTGGTCATTCACCCCTCCACTTT.